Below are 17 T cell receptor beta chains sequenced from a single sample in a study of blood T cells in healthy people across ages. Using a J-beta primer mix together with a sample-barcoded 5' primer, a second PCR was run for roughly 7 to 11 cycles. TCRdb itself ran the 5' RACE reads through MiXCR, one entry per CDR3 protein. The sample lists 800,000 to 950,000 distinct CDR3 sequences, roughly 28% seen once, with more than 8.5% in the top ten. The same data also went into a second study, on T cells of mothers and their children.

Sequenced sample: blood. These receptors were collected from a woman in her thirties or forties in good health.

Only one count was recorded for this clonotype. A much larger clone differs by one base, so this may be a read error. The CDR3 nucleotides read TGTGCCAGCAGATCTAGCGGGGAAAATAAGCAGTTCTTC. It yields the protein CASRSSGENKQFF. The chain couples TRBV3-1 to TRBJ2-1; 9 bases are shared with TRBD2. CDR3 length: 13 amino acids. CDR1 LGHDT and CDR2 YNNKEL come from the germline V gene (reference sequence). J was trimmed by 11 bases and V by 6 bases; bases with no gene match: 8.

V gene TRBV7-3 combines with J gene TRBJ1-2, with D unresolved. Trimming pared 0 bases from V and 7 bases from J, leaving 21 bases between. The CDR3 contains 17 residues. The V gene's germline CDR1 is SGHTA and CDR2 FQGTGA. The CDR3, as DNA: TGTGCCAGCAGCTTAACGAATGGTCTGGGCGGGAGAAGTGGCTACACCTTC. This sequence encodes CASSLTNGLGGRSGYTF.

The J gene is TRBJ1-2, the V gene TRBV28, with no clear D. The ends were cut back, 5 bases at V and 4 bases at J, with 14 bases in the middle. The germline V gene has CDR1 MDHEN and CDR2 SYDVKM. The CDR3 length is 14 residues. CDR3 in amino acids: CASSPQDGPYGYTF. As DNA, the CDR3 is TGTGCCAGCAGTCCCCAGGACGGACCCTATGGCTACACCTTC.

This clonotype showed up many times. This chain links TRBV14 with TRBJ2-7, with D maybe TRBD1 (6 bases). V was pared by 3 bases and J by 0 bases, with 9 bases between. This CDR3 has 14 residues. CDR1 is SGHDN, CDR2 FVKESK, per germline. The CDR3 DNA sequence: TGTGCCAGCAGCCAGGTCAGGGGCTCCTACGAGCAGTACTTC. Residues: CASSQVRGSYEQYF.

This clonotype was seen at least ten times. CDR3 sequence: CASTERQGPSYEQYF. The CDR3 DNA reads TGTGCCAGCACCGAAAGGCAGGGTCCCTCCTACGAGCAGTACTTC. This chain uses TRBV28 with TRBJ2-7, with TRBD1 as a possible D gene (5 bases). CDR3 length: 15 residues. Germline values: CDR1 MDHEN, CDR2 SYDVKM. V shed 7 bases and J shed 0 bases, with 16 bases lying between them.

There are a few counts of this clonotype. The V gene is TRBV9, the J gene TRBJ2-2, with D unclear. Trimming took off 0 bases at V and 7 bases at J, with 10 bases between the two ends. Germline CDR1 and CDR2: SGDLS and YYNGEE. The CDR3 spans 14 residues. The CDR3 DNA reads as TGTGCCAGCAGCGTAGAGAAGGTACGCGGGGAGCTGTTTTTT. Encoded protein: CASSVEKVRGELFF.

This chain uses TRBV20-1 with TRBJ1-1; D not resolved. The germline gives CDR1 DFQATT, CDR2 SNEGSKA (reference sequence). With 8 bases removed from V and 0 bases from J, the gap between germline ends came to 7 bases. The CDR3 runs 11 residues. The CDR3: CSLQLNTEAFF. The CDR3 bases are TGCAGTTTACAGCTGAACACTGAAGCTTTCTTT.

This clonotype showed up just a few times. Written as DNA, the CDR3 is TGCGCCAGCAGCCTGGACACAACCTCCTACGAGCAGTACTTC. Its protein is CASSLDTTSYEQYF. The rearrangement links TRBV5-1 to TRBJ2-7; D is perhaps TRBD1 (5 bases). V was clipped by 4 bases and J by 0 bases, with 11 bases between them. Germline loops: CDR1 SGHRS, CDR2 YFSETQ. This CDR3 is 14 amino acids long.

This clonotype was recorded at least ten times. The CDR3 sequence: CASSADSYEQYF. CDR3 DNA sequence: TGTGCCAGCAGCGCTGACTCCTACGAGCAGTACTTC. This chain links TRBV9 with TRBJ2-7; D is unclear. Germline CDR1 reads SGDLS; CDR2 reads YYNGEE. V was clipped by 3 bases and J by 0 bases, with 4 bases between them. The CDR3 is 12 residues long.

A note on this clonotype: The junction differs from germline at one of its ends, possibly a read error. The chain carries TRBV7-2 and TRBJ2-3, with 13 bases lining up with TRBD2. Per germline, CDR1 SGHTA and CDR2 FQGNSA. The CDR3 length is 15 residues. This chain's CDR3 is CANSLELAGGDTQYF. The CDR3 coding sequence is TGTGCCAACAGCTTAGAACTAGCGGGGGGGGATACGCAGTATTTT. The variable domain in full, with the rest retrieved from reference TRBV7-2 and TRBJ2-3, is GAGVSQSPSNKVTEKGKDVELRCDPISGHTALYWYRQSLGQGLEFLIYFQGNSAPDKSGLPSDRFSAERTGGSVSTLTIQRTQQEDSAVYLCANSLELAGGDTQYFGPGTRLTVL.

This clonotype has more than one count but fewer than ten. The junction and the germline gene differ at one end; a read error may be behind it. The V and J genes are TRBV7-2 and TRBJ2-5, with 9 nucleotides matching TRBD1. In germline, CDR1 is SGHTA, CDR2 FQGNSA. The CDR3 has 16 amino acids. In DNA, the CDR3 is TGTGCCAGCAGCAAAGGAACAGGGGGCTCACAAGAGTCCCAGTACTTC. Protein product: CASSKGTGGSQESQYF. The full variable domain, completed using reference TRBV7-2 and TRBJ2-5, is GAGVSQSPSNKVTEKGKDVELRCDPISGHTALYWYRQSLGQGLEFLIYFQGNSAPDKSGLPSDRFSAERTGGSVSTLTIQRTQQEDSAVYLCASSKGTGGSQESQYFGPGTRLLVL.

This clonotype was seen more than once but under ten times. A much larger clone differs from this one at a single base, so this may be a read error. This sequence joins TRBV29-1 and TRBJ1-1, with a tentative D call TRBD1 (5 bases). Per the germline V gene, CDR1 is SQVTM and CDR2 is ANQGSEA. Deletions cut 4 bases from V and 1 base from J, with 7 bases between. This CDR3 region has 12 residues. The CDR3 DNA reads TGCAGCGTTGTCGGGGCGAACACTGAAGCTTTCTTT. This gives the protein CSVVGANTEAFF.

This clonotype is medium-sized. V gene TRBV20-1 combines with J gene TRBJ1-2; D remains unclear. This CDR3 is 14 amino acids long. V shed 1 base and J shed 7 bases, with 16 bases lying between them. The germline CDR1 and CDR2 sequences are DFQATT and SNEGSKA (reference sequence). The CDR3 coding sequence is TGCAGTGCTAGAGTAGTAGAGACGTCCCTTGGCTACACCTTC. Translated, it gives CSARVVETSLGYTF.

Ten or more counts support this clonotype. CDR3 residues: CASSLGLAGLYNEQFF. The CDR3 bases are TGCGCCAGCAGCCTCGGACTAGCGGGGCTATACAATGAGCAGTTCTTC. The chain employs TRBV10-2 and TRBJ2-1; TRBD2 matches at 12 bases. The junction had 7 bases not matched to a gene; V was cut back by 6 bases and J by 4 bases. Germline-derived CDR1 and CDR2 are WSHSY and SAAADI. CDR3 size: 16 residues.

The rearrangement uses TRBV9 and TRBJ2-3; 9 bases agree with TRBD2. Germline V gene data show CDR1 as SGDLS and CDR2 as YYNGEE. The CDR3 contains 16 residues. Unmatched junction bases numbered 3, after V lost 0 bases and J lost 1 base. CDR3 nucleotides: TGTGCCAGCAGCGTAGGCCCTAGCGGGGGCACAGATACGCAGTATTTT. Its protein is CASSVGPSGGTDTQYF.

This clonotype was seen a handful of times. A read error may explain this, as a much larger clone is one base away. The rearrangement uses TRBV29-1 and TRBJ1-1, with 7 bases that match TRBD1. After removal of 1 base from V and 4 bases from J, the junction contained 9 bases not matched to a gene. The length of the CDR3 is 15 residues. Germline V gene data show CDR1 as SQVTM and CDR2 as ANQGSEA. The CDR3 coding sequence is TGCAGCGTTGAAGGAGTGACAGGGATGGGCACTGAAGCTTTCTTT. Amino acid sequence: CSVEGVTGMGTEAFF.

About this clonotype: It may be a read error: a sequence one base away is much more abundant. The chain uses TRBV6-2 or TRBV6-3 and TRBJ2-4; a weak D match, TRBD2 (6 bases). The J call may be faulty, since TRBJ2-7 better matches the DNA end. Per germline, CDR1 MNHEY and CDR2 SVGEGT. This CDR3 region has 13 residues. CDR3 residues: CASNAWDFYEQYF. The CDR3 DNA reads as TGTGCCAGCAACGCCTGGGACTTCTACGAGCAGTACTTC.